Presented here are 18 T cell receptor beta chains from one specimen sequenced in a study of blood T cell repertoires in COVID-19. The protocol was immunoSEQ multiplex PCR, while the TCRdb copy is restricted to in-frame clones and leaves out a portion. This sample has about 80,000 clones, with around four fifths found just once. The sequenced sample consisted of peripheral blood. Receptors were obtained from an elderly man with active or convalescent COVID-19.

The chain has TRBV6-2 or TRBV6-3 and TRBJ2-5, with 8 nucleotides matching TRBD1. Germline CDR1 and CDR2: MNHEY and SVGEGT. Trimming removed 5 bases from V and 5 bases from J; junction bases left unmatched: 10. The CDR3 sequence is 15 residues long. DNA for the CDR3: TGTGCCAGCAGTCAGCTCAGGGGGCGCCGGGAGACCCAGTACTTC. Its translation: CASSQLRGRRETQYF.

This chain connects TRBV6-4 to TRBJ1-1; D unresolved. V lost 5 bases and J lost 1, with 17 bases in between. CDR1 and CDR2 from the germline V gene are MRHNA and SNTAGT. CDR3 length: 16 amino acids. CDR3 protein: CASSRSGGGRNTEAFF. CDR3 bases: TGTGCCAGCAGTCGGTCAGGAGGTGGACGGAACACTGAAGCTTTCTTT.

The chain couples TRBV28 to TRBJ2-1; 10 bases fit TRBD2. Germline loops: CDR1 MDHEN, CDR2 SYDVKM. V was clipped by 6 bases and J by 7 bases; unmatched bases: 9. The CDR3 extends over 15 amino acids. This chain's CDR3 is CASSQRAGGPNEQFF. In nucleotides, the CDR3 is TGTGCCAGCAGCCAGAGAGCGGGAGGGCCGAATGAGCAGTTCTTC.

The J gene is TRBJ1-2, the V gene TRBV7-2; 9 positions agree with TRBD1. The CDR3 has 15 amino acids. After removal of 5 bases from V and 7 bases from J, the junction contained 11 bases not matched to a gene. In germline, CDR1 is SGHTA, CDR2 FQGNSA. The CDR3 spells CASSPTGTGFSGYTF. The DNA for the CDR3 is TGTGCCAGCAGCCCGACCGGGACAGGGTTTTCTGGCTACACCTTC.

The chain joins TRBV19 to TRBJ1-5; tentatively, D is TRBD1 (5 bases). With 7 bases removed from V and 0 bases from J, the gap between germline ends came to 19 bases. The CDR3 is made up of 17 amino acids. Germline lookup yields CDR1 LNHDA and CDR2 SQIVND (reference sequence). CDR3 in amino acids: CASTRGVAGISNQPQHF. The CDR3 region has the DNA TGTGCCAGTACCCGAGGCGTAGCAGGGATTAGCAATCAGCCCCAGCATTTT. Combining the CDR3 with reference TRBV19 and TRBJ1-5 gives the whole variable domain DGGITQSPKYLFRKEGQNVTLSCEQNLNHDAMYWYRQDPGQGLRLIYYSQIVNDFQKGDIAEGYSVSREKKESFPLTVTSAQKNPTAFYLCASTRGVAGISNQPQHFGDGTRLSIL.

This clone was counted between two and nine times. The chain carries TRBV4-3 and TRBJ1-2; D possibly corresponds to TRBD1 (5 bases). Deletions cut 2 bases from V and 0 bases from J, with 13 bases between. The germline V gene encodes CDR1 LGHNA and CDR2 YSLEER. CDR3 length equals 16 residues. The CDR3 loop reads CASSQRGVGANYGYTF. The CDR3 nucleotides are TGCGCCAGCAGCCAAAGGGGCGTAGGCGCTAACTATGGCTACACCTTC.

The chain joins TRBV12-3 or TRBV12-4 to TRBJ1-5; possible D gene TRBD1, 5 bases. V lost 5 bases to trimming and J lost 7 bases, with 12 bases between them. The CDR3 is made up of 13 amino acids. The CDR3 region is CASSTSGRQPQHF. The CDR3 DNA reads TGTGCCAGCAGTACCTCAGGGAGGCAGCCCCAGCATTTT.

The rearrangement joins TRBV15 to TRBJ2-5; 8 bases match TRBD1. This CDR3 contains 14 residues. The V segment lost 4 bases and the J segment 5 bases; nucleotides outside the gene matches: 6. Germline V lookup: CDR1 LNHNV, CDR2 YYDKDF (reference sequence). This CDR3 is CATSISGGGETQYF. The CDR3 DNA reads TGTGCCACCAGCATATCAGGGGGCGGGGAGACCCAGTACTTC. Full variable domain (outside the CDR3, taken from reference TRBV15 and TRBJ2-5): DAMVIQNPRYQVTQFGKPVTLSCSQTLNHNVMYWYQQKSSQAPKLLFHYYDKDFNNEADTPDNFQSRRPNTSFCFLDIRSPGLGDTAMYLCATSISGGGETQYFGPGTRLLVL.

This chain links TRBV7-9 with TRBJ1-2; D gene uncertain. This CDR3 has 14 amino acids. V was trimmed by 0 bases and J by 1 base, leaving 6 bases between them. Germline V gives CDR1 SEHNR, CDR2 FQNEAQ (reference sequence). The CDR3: CASSLAISNYGYTF. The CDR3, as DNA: TGTGCCAGCAGCTTAGCTATCAGTAACTATGGCTACACCTTC.

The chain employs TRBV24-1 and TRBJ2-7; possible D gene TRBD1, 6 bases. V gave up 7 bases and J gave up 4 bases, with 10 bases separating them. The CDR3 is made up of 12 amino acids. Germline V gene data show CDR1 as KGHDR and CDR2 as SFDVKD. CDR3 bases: TGTGCCACCAGCACTACAGGGTACGAGCAGTACTTC. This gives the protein CATSTTGYEQYF.

CDR3 nucleotide sequence: TGCAGTACAAAGTTCAACACTGAAGCTTTCTTT. This sequence encodes CSTKFNTEAFF. V gene TRBV20-1 combines with J gene TRBJ1-1; D not certain. This CDR3 spans 11 amino acids. Trimming pared 8 bases from V and 2 bases from J, leaving 9 bases between. Germline values: CDR1 DFQATT, CDR2 SNEGSKA (reference sequence).

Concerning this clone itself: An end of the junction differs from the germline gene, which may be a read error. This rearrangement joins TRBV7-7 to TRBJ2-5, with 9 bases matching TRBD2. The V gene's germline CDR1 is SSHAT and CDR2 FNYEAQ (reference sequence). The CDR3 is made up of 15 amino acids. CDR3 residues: CASSFGGGREETQYF. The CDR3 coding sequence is TGTGCTAGCAGCTTCGGGGGCGGGAGGGAAGAGACCCAGTACTTC. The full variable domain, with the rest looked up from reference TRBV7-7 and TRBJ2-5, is GAGVSQSPRYKVTKRGQDVTLRCDPISSHATLYWYQQALGQGPEFLTYFNYEAQPDKSGLPSDRFSAERPEGSISTLTIQRTEQRDSAMYRCASSFGGGREETQYFGPGTRLLVL.

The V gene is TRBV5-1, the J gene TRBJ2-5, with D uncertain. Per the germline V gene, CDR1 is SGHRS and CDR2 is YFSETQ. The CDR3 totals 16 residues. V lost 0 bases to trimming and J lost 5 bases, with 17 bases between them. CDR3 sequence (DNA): TGCGCCAGCAGCTTGGGAGTGGGCACGGAATCGGAGACCCAGTACTTC. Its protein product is CASSLGVGTESETQYF. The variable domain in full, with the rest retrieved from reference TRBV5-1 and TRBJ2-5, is KAGVTQTPRYLIKTRGQQVTLSCSPISGHRSVSWYQQTPGQGLQFLFEYFSETQRNKGNFPGRFSGRQFSNSRSEMNVSTLELGDSALYLCASSLGVGTESETQYFGPGTRLLVL.

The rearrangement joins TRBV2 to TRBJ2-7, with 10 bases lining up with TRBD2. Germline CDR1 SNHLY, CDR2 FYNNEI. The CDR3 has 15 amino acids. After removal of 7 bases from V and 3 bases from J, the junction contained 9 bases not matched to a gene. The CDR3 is CASKVAGLANYEQYF. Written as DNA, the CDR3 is TGTGCCAGCAAGGTAGCGGGACTAGCGAACTACGAGCAGTACTTC.

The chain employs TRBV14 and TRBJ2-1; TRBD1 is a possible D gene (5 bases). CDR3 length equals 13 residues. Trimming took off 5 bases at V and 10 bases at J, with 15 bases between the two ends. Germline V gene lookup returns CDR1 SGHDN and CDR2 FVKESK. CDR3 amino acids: CASSGALVGEQFF. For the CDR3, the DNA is TGTGCCAGCAGCGGGGCTCTAGTGGGCGAGCAGTTCTTC.

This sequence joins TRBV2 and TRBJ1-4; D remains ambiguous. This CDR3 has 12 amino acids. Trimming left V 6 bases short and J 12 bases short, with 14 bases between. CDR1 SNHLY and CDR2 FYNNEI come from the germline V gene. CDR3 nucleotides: TGTGCCAGCAGCCCGTTTGCCGGGGAACTGTTTTTT. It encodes CASSPFAGELFF.

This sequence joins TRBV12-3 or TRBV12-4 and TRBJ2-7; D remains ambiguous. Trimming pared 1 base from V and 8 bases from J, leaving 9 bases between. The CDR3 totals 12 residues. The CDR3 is CASSLGAGQQYF. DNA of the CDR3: TGTGCCAGCAGTTTAGGAGCAGGCCAGCAGTACTTC.

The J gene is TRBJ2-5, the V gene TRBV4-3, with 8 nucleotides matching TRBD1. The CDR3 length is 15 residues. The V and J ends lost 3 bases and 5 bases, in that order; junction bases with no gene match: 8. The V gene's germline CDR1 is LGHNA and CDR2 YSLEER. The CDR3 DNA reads TGCGCCAGCAGCCAGCTACCGGACAGGGTTGAGACCCAGTACTTC. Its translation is CASSQLPDRVETQYF.